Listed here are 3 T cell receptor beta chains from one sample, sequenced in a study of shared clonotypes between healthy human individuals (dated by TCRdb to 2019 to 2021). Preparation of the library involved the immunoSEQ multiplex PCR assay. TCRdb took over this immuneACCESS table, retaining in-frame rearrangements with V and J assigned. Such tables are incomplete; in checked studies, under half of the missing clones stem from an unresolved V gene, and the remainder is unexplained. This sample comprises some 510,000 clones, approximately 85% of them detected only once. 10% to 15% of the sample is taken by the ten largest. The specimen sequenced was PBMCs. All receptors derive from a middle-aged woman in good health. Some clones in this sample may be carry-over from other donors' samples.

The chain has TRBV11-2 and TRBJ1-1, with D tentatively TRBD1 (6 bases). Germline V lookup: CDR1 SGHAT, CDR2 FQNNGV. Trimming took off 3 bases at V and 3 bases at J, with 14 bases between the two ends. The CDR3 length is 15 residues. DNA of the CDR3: TGTGCCAGCAGCTTGCCCCTTCAGGGGCACACTGAAGCTTTCTTT. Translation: CASSLPLQGHTEAFF.

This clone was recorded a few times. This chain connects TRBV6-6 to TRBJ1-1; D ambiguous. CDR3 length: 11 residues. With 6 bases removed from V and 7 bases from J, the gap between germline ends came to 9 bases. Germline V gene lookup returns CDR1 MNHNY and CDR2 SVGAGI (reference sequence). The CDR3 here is CASSPSIEAFF. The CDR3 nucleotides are TGTGCCAGCAGCCCTAGCATTGAAGCTTTCTTT.

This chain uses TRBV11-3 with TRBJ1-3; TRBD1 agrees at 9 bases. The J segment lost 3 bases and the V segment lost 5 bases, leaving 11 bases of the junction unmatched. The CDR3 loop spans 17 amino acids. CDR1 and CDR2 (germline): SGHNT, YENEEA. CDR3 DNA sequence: TGTGCCAGCAGCCCGGGACAGGGTATCGTCGGTGGAAACACCATATATTTT. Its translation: CASSPGQGIVGGNTIYF.